This T cell receptor (beta chain) was retrieved from a study of OX40 agonist ivuxolimab in advanced cancers. Assay used: immunoSEQ multiplex PCR; TCRdb lists only in-frame clones, some missing. The sample shows 34,000 or so clones, roughly 80% of them seen only once. For this clone: The antigen is not known.

Autoimmune disease history or systemic immunosuppression led to patients being barred. Points from the study as a whole: At 0.1 to 3.0 mg/kg, clonal expansion of CD4+ and CD8+ blood T cells had occurred by week 6. More expanded clones were found, on average, in CD8+ than in CD4+ T cells.

This clonotype was sampled from an adult with an advanced solid tumor such as melanoma, head and neck, liver or kidney cancer. Material: CD4+ or CD8+ T cells sorted from blood, obtained in a trial of the OX40 agonist ivuxolimab.

The CDR3: CASSSGQGGTGELFF. DNA of the CDR3: TGTGCCAGCAGCAGTGGACAGGGAGGCACCGGGGAGCTGTTTTTT. The chain links TRBV28 to TRBJ2-2; the match to TRBD1 covers 8 bases. The J segment lost 4 bases and the V segment lost 6 bases, leaving 7 bases of the junction unmatched. The CDR3 extends over 15 amino acids. CDR1 MDHEN and CDR2 SYDVKM come from the germline V gene.